The 28 T cell receptor beta chains below come from one sample, sequenced in a study of immune evolution from preneoplasia to lung adenocarcinoma (dated by TCRdb to the early 2020s). The protocol used for the library was the immunoSEQ multiplex PCR assay. As stored in TCRdb, this immuneACCESS dataset retains in-frame rearrangements with V and J assigned. A fraction of the clones does not appear; measured against another copy, unresolved V genes explain less than half of the discrepancy, and the remainder lacks a known reason. Recorded for this sample are 5,500 to 8,000 clones; around 77% of them occurred a single time. Approximately 6.7% of the sample is held by the ten biggest clonotypes. Input material: FFPE lung adenocarcinoma in situ tissue. The cell subset or site label here, explained by the study, means: preinvasive adenocarcinoma in situ (AIS). Receptor source: a person between 55 and 80 years old with lung adenocarcinoma.

The chain combines TRBV10-1 with TRBJ2-1, with 7 bases matching TRBD1. With V trimmed by 4 bases and J by 3 bases, 3 bases remained unmatched. The CDR3 is 14 residues long. Germline-derived CDR1 and CDR2 are WNHNN and SYGVQD (reference sequence). In DNA form, the CDR3 reads TGCGCCAGCAGTGGGGACAGCCTCTACAATGAGCAGTTCTTC. Translation: CASSGDSLYNEQFF.

CDR3 bases: TGTGCCAGCAGTTACCGGGACAATCAGCCCCAGCATTTT. It specifies CASSYRDNQPQHF. The chain is built from TRBV6-5 and TRBJ1-5; D is undetermined. V was trimmed by 2 bases and J by 3 bases, leaving 5 bases between them. CDR1 and CDR2 (germline): MNHEY, SVGAGI. The CDR3 has 13 amino acids.

This rearrangement joins TRBV7-2 to TRBJ1-4; 7 positions agree with TRBD1. J lost 1 base, V lost 1 base, and 0 bases had no gene match. Germline CDR1 reads SGHTA; CDR2 reads FQGNSA. The CDR3 consists of 15 residues. The DNA for the CDR3 is TGTGCCAGCAGCTTAGGGACAGGAACTAATGAAAAACTGTTTTTT. It codes for CASSLGTGTNEKLFF. The variable domain in full, with the rest retrieved from reference TRBV7-2 and TRBJ1-4, is GAGVSQSPSNKVTEKGKDVELRCDPISGHTALYWYRQSLGQGLEFLIYFQGNSAPDKSGLPSDRFSAERTGGSVSTLTIQRTQQEDSAVYLCASSLGTGTNEKLFFGSGTQLSVL.

The chain uses TRBV11-3 and TRBJ2-3, with 12 nucleotides matching TRBD2. The V segment lost 5 bases and the J segment 2 bases; nucleotides outside the gene matches: 5. Germline CDR1 is SGHNT and CDR2 is YENEEA. The CDR3 is 16 amino acids. The CDR3 region has the DNA TGTGCCAGCAGCCACGGACTAGCGGGGTTCACAGATACGCAGTATTTT. Translated, it gives CASSHGLAGFTDTQYF. Filled out from reference TRBV11-3 and TRBJ2-3, the complete variable domain reads EAGVVQSPRYKIIEKKQPVAFWCNPISGHNTLYWYLQNLGQGPELLIRYENEEAVDDSQLPKDRFSAERLKGVDSTLKIQPAELGDSAVYLCASSHGLAGFTDTQYFGPGTRLTVL.

This clone was observed once. V is TRBV5-4 and J is TRBJ2-3; the match to TRBD2 covers 9 bases. CDR1 is SGHNT, CDR2 YYREEE, per germline (reference sequence). J lost 9 bases, V lost 4 bases, and 3 bases had no gene match. The CDR3 is 12 amino acids. CDR3: CASSPSGVTQYF. Written as DNA, the CDR3 is TGTGCCAGCAGCCCTAGCGGGGTGACGCAGTATTTT.

In this sample, this clone turned up once. The chain couples TRBV5-1 to TRBJ2-7, with 11 bases that match TRBD2. V lost 4 bases and J lost 4; bases outside the gene matches: 10. This CDR3 is 16 amino acids long. Germline CDR1 and CDR2: SGHRS and YFSETQ. The DNA for the CDR3 is TGCGCCAGCAGCGCAGGGACTAGCGGAGATATTTACGAGCAGTACTTC. The encoded protein is CASSAGTSGDIYEQYF.

Details on this clone: An end of the junction does not agree with germline; a read error may underlie this. V usage is TRBV7-7 and J usage is TRBJ2-5, with TRBD1 matching 8 bases. The CDR3 is 15 residues long. CDR1 SSHAT and CDR2 FNYEAQ come from the germline V gene (reference sequence). The CDR3 DNA follows: TGTGCTAGCACCCTGATGGCAGGGGGCGTCGAGACCCAGTACTTC. It yields the protein CASTLMAGGVETQYF.

The V and J genes are TRBV4-3 and TRBJ2-7; TRBD1 matches 9 bases. The CDR3 consists of 16 residues. Germline CDR1 is LGHNA and CDR2 is YSLEER. The V gene end was trimmed by 2 bases and the J gene end by 6 bases; junction bases not matched to a gene: 11. CDR3 residues: CASSQSSGTGLSEQYF. CDR3 DNA: TGCGCCAGCAGCCAAAGCTCCGGGACAGGGTTGTCCGAGCAGTACTTC.

The chain uses TRBV7-2 and TRBJ2-1; a possible D gene is TRBD1 (5 bases). V was cut by 4 bases and J by 0 bases, with 10 bases left in between. Germline CDR1 is SGHTA and CDR2 is FQGNSA. The CDR3 is 15 amino acids. CDR3 region: CASSSGRASYNEQFF. In nucleotides, the CDR3 is TGTGCCAGCAGCTCGGGCAGGGCCTCCTACAATGAGCAGTTCTTC.

The chain combines TRBV7-3 with TRBJ1-1; TRBD1 aligns across 9 bases. V lost 2 bases and J lost 10; bases outside the gene matches: 5. The CDR3 has 13 amino acids. Germline V lookup: CDR1 SGHTA, CDR2 FQGTGA. The CDR3 protein is CASSLYRGPTAFF. The CDR3 nucleotides read TGTGCCAGCAGCTTATACAGGGGGCCCACAGCTTTCTTT.

The chain links TRBV5-6 to TRBJ1-5; 7 bases match TRBD1. The J segment lost 0 bases and the V segment lost 5 bases, leaving 8 bases of the junction unmatched. Germline CDR1 and CDR2: SGHDT and YYEEEE. The CDR3 has 16 amino acids. As DNA, the CDR3 is TGTGCCAGCAGGTCTATGGGACAGAATAGCAATCAGCCCCAGCATTTT. Its protein is CASRSMGQNSNQPQHF. The full variable domain, completed using reference TRBV5-6 and TRBJ1-5, is DAGVTQSPTHLIKTRGQQVTLRCSPKSGHDTVSWYQQALGQGPQFIFQYYEEEERQRGNFPDRFSGHQFPNYSSELNVNALLLGDSALYLCASRSMGQNSNQPQHFGDGTRLSIL.

V usage is TRBV11-2 and J usage is TRBJ2-2, with D perhaps TRBD1 or TRBD2 (6 bases each). The CDR3 has 14 amino acids. CDR1 and CDR2 from the germline V gene are SGHAT and FQNNGV. Trimming removed 1 base at V and 6 bases at J, with 9 bases between. As DNA, the CDR3 is TGTGCCAGCAGCTTAGGAAGGGGGGCCGGGGAGCTGTTTTTT. It encodes CASSLGRGAGELFF.

This clone was seen only once. V usage is TRBV5-1 and J usage is TRBJ1-2; a weak D match, TRBD1 (6 bases). The CDR3 is made up of 14 amino acids. Trimming cost V 2 bases and J 1 base, with 9 bases left between them. Germline V gene sequence: CDR1 SGHRS, CDR2 YFSETQ. The CDR3 is CASSFNRDNYGYTF. The CDR3 DNA sequence: TGCGCCAGCAGCTTCAACAGGGATAACTATGGCTACACCTTC.

The rearrangement joins TRBV29-1 to TRBJ2-5; a possible D gene is TRBD1 (5 bases). This CDR3 region has 13 residues. CDR1 and CDR2 (germline): SQVTM, ANQGSEA. V was clipped by 2 bases and J by 5 bases, with 12 bases between them. The CDR3 sequence is CSVETDITETQYF. The DNA of the CDR3 is TGCAGCGTTGAAACGGACATTACGGAGACCCAGTACTTC. The full variable domain, completed using reference TRBV29-1 and TRBJ2-5, is SAVISQKPSRDICQRGTSLTIQCQVDSQVTMMFWYRQQPGQSLTLIATANQGSEATYESGFVIDKFPISRPNLTFSTLTVSNMSPEDSSIYLCSVETDITETQYFGPGTRLLVL.

Regarding this clone: A read error is possible here, since a much larger clone lies one base away. The gene calls are TRBV14 and TRBJ1-4, with a possible D match to TRBD1 (5 bases). Germline CDR1 and CDR2: SGHDN and FVKESK. The CDR3 sequence is 14 residues long. V gave up 5 bases and J gave up 1 base, with 8 bases separating them. The CDR3 is CASSYRLTNEKLFF. As DNA, the CDR3 is TGTGCCAGCAGCTACAGGCTAACTAATGAAAAACTGTTTTTT.

V and J are TRBV11-3 and TRBJ2-1, with D perhaps matching TRBD1 (5 bases). V was shortened by 5 bases and J by 5 bases, with 10 bases between the two germline ends. CDR1 SGHNT and CDR2 YENEEA come from the germline V gene. CDR3 length: 13 residues. The CDR3 loop reads CASSATDDNEQFF. The CDR3 DNA is TGTGCCAGCAGCGCGACAGACGACAATGAGCAGTTCTTC.

The J gene is TRBJ2-5, the V gene TRBV9; 10 nucleotides line up with TRBD2. J was trimmed by 5 bases and V by 0 bases; bases with no gene match: 4. Germline-derived CDR1 and CDR2 are SGDLS and YYNGEE. The CDR3 has 15 residues. CDR3 in amino acids: CASSVATSGAETQYF. The DNA of the CDR3 is TGTGCCAGCAGCGTAGCCACTAGCGGGGCGGAGACCCAGTACTTC. The entire variable domain, with the rest obtained from reference TRBV9 and TRBJ2-5, is as follows: DSGVTQTPKHLITATGQRVTLRCSPRSGDLSVYWYQQSLDQGLQFLIQYYNGEERAKGNILERFSAQQFPDLHSELNLSSLELGDSALYFCASSVATSGAETQYFGPGTRLLVL.

This clone showed up just a few times. The genes are TRBV7-8 and TRBJ2-5, with a tentative D call TRBD2 (6 bases). Trimming cost V 5 bases and J 5 bases, with 15 bases left between them. This CDR3 has 14 amino acids. Germline lookup yields CDR1 SGHVS and CDR2 FQNEAQ. The CDR3 sequence: CASSPTRLTETQYF. In DNA, the CDR3 is TGTGCCAGCAGCCCGACTAGGTTAACGGAGACCCAGTACTTC.

Here the CDR3 reads CASTTLARGSRPTEAFF. The CDR3 DNA is TGTGCCAGCACCACCTTGGCAAGGGGGTCCCGTCCCACTGAAGCTTTCTTT. The chain combines TRBV27 with TRBJ1-1; weak D call: TRBD1 (6 bases). CDR3 length: 17 amino acids. Germline V lookup: CDR1 MNHEY, CDR2 SMNVEV (reference sequence). V was trimmed by 7 bases and J by 4 bases, leaving 25 bases between them.

This clone was detected a few times. V gene TRBV7-2 combines with J gene TRBJ2-1; D gene ambiguous. Germline CDR1 is SGHTA and CDR2 is FQGNSA. V lost 2 bases and J 0 bases, leaving 8 bases between the germline ends. The CDR3 has 15 amino acids. The CDR3 reads CASSLTPDSYNEQFF. DNA of the CDR3: TGTGCCAGCAGCTTAACGCCAGACTCCTACAATGAGCAGTTCTTC.

The V and J genes are TRBV7-9 and TRBJ2-7; the match to TRBD1 covers 8 bases. The CDR3 extends over 15 amino acids. V was pared by 3 bases and J by 3 bases, with 7 bases of the junction left unmatched. Germline assignment: CDR1 SEHNR and CDR2 FQNEAQ (reference sequence). CDR3 sequence: CASSFTRTGSYEQYF. For the CDR3, the DNA is TGTGCCAGCAGCTTTACGAGGACAGGGAGCTACGAGCAGTACTTC.

This clone has a handful of counts. The CDR3 sequence: CASSDFSGGNTEAFF. Written as DNA, the CDR3 is TGTGCCAGCAGCGACTTTAGTGGGGGGAACACTGAAGCTTTCTTT. The genes are TRBV5-6 and TRBJ1-1; D possibly corresponds to TRBD1 (5 bases). Trimming removed 4 bases from V and 1 base from J, with 14 bases in between. The CDR3 is 15 amino acids. CDR1 is SGHDT, CDR2 YYEEEE, per germline.

This sequence joins TRBV15 and TRBJ2-3; 8 bases agree with TRBD2. Germline CDR1 and CDR2: LNHNV and YYDKDF (reference sequence). CDR3 length: 18 residues. Unmatched junction bases numbered 10, after V lost 0 bases and J lost 2 bases. The CDR3 is CATSRDYLGGGPTDTQYF. CDR3 DNA: TGTGCCACCAGCAGAGATTACTTGGGCGGGGGGCCCACAGATACGCAGTATTTT.

This chain connects TRBV15 to TRBJ2-5; 7 positions agree with TRBD1. The CDR3 spans 15 residues. J gave up 1 base and V 3 bases, and 5 bases lay outside the gene matches. Germline CDR1 reads LNHNV; CDR2 reads YYDKDF (reference sequence). The CDR3 loop is CATSRTGNIQETQYF. The CDR3 coding sequence is TGTGCCACCAGCAGGACAGGGAATATCCAAGAGACCCAGTACTTC.

The chain has TRBV2 and TRBJ2-3; 7 bases fit TRBD1. The CDR3 runs 15 residues. V was clipped by 6 bases and J by 2 bases; unmatched bases: 8. Germline loops: CDR1 SNHLY, CDR2 FYNNEI. CDR3 residues: CASRDRDSPTDTQYF. In nucleotides, the CDR3 is TGTGCCAGCAGGGACCGGGACAGCCCCACAGATACGCAGTATTTT.

This clone has more than one count but fewer than ten. The J gene is TRBJ2-7, the V gene TRBV30, with 9 bases aligning to TRBD2. Germline V gene sequence: CDR1 GTSNPN, CDR2 SVGIG (reference sequence). V shed 4 bases, J shed 2 bases, and the junction held 15 bases outside the gene matches. The CDR3 spans 17 residues. CDR3: CAWTSRLAGKNPYEQYF. CDR3 nucleotide sequence: TGTGCCTGGACCTCGAGGCTAGCGGGGAAAAATCCCTACGAGCAGTACTTC.

The chain is built from TRBV9 and TRBJ2-7; 8 positions match TRBD1. The trim removed 0 bases at V and 9 bases at J, leaving 5 bases unmatched. There are 13 residues in the CDR3. Germline V gene sequence: CDR1 SGDLS, CDR2 YYNGEE. The CDR3 DNA reads TGTGCCAGCAGCGTAGCCGGACAGGGTTCGCAGTACTTC. Its translation is CASSVAGQGSQYF.

This clone was found a few times. The genes are TRBV18 and TRBJ2-1, with D perhaps TRBD1 or TRBD2 (5 bases each). V lost 2 bases and J 4 bases, leaving 21 bases between the germline ends. The CDR3 is 18 amino acids. Germline V lookup: CDR1 KGHSH, CDR2 LQKENI. Here the CDR3 DNA reads TGTGCCAGCTCACCATTACCCGGCCCCGGGGCTTCTTACAATGAGCAGTTCTTC. It encodes CASSPLPGPGASYNEQFF.